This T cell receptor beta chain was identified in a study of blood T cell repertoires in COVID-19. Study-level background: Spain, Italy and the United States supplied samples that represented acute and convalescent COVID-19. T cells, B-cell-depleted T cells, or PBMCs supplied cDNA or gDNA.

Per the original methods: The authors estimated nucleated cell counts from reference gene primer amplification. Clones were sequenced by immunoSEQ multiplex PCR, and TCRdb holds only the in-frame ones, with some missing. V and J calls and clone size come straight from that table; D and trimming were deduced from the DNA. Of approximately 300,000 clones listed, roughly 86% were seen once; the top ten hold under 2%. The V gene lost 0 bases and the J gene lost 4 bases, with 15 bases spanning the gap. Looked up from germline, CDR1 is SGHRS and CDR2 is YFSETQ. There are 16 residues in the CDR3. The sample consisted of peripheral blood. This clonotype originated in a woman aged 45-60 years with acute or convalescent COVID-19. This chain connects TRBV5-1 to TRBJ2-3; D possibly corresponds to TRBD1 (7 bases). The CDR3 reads CASSLGRQGGPDTQYF. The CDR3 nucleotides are TGCGCCAGCAGCTTGGGGAGACAGGGAGGCCCAGATACGCAGTATTTT.